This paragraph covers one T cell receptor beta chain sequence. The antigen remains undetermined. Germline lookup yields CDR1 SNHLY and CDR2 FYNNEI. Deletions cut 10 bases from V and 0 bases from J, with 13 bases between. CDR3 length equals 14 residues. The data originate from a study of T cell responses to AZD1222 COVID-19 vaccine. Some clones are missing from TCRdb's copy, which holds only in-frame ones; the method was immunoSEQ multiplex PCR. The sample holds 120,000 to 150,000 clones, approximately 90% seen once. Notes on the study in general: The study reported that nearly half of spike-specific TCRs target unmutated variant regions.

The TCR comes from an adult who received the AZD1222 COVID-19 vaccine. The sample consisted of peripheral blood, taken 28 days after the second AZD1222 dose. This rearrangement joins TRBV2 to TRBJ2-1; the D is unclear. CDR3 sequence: CATLALSSYNEQFF. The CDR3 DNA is TGTGCCACCCTTGCACTGAGCTCCTACAATGAGCAGTTCTTC.